This TCR beta chain was sequenced for a study of blood T cell repertoires in COVID-19 (dated by TCRdb to about 2020). Regarding the study in general: Samples from collaborators originated in the United States, Italy and Spain and spanned both the acute and convalescent phases of COVID-19. The material from the prospective study consisted of cDNA or gDNA derived from T cells, B-cell-depleted T cells, or PBMCs. Subjects who had been exposed to COVID-19, were actively infected with it, or had recovered from it provided the deeply sampled blood TCRbeta repertoires that made up the dataset. The repertoires were made available in a free public database intended to serve as a resource for research on the immune response to SARS-CoV-2. The samples were drawn from two sources: the first 160 participants of the ongoing ImmuneRACE study, and 1,254 subjects contributed by 6 global collaborators. Nearly every sample came with metadata listing a de-identified subject ID, COVID-19 status, age in years and sex. Where HLA class I and class II types were available, the types were taken from metadata supplied by the sample provider, not from assay-based typing. The full study reports these points: How much clinical and demographic metadata was included differed by source and by participant, and the metadata was provided uncurated.

TCRbeta CDR3 regions were amplified from genomic DNA by means of the immunoSEQ Assay, a bias-controlled multiplex PCR. For the original study's pipeline: Nucleated cell counts per sample were estimated from amplification of reference gene primers within the assay. To quantify the absolute abundance of each unique TCRbeta CDR3 rearrangement, sequence reads were collapsed and filtered. For each sample, productive Simpson clonality was calculated by taking the square root of Simpson's diversity index across productive rearrangements. The immuneACCESS repertoire file appears here via TCRdb, limited to in-frame rearrangements. These files lack a portion of the clones; in checked studies, under half of the deficit traces to unresolved V genes, and the cause of the others is not known. That table furnishes V, J and clone size, whereas the DNA furnished D and trimming. The sample table records approximately 140,000 clones; around 89% of these occur just once. The top ten clonotypes cover less than 2.5% of the sample.

Collaborating institutions collected whole blood in K2EDTA tubes following their own protocols. Collaborator samples were shipped for TCRbeta analysis as frozen whole blood, isolated PBMCs, or DNA extracted from either sample type. A remark on this clone: It has no known antigen specificity. No per-base quality is available; no much larger clone lies one base away.

The sequence was obtained from a man in his 70s with active COVID-19. The sample comprised peripheral blood.

CDR3 region: CASSLGTSGPQETQYF. In nucleotides, the sequence is TGTGCCAGCAGCCTTGGGACTAGCGGGCCCCAAGAGACCCAGTACTTC. This chain is built from TRBV13 and TRBJ2-5; 12 of the junction bases match TRBD2. The CDR3 runs 16 residues from the cysteine to the phenylalanine. The only DNA kept is the CDR3, 48 bases in frame from the first base. CDR1 is given as PRHDT and CDR2 as FYEKMQ, both from the germline V gene (reference sequence). Trimmed from V: 5 bases; trimmed from J: 1 base; junction bases lacking a gene match: 5.